These 26 T cell receptor beta chains originate from one sample sequenced in a study of blood T cells in healthy people across ages. For the second PCR, which ran for 7 to 11 cycles, a sample-barcoded 5' primer and a J-beta primer mix were used. TCRdb processed the 5' RACE reads anew with MiXCR; each CDR3 protein has one entry. The sample has 700,000 to 1,000,000 distinct CDR3 sequences, around 43% seen once; the top ten hold roughly 19%. Input material: blood. The receptors stem from a man aged 55-75 years in good health.

This chain joins TRBV19 and TRBJ2-3, with TRBD2 as a possible D gene (6 bases). CDR1 LNHDA and CDR2 SQIVND come from the germline V gene (reference sequence). Trimming took off 8 bases at V and 2 bases at J, with 14 bases between the two ends. This CDR3 spans 14 amino acids. The CDR3 sequence is CASRGRGNTDTQYF. CDR3 nucleotide sequence: TGTGCCAGTCGCGGGCGGGGTAACACAGATACGCAGTATTTT.

V gene TRBV5-1 combines with J gene TRBJ2-6; unclear D gene. Germline V gene sequence: CDR1 SGHRS, CDR2 YFSETQ. V dropped 2 bases and J dropped 10 bases, with 10 bases sitting between them. This CDR3 is 13 amino acids long. The CDR3 reads CASSFRKENVLTF. The CDR3 DNA sequence: TGCGCCAGCAGCTTCAGGAAAGAGAACGTCCTGACTTTC.

The chain links TRBV18 to TRBJ2-3, with 13 positions matching TRBD2. V was pared by 4 bases and J by 6 bases, with 10 bases of the junction left unmatched. The CDR3 covers 17 residues. The germline gives CDR1 KGHSH, CDR2 LQKENI. The CDR3 DNA sequence: TGTGCCAGCTCACAAGGACTAGCGGGGGCCTTTCCGGATACGCAGTATTTT. Its protein is CASSQGLAGAFPDTQYF.

This clonotype occurred a few times. The CDR3 region has the DNA TGTGCCAGCAGTTACCCCGAGGACGGCAATACGATTCGGGAGCAGTACTTC. Translation gives CASSYPEDGNTIREQYF. The genes are TRBV6-2 or TRBV6-3 and TRBJ2-7; D remains ambiguous. In germline, CDR1 is MNHEY, CDR2 SVGEGT. This CDR3 has 17 amino acids. Deletions cut 2 bases from V and 7 bases from J, with 24 bases between.

The chain uses TRBV7-2 and TRBJ1-2; possibly TRBD1 for D (5 bases). Germline V gene lookup returns CDR1 SGHTA and CDR2 FQGNSA. The CDR3 runs 15 residues. V lost 5 bases and J 0 bases, leaving 13 bases between the germline ends. CDR3 sequence (DNA): TGTGCCAGCAGCCCCTCCCCGGGGGCTAACTATGGCTACACCTTC. Translated, it gives CASSPSPGANYGYTF.

This rearrangement joins TRBV20-1 to TRBJ1-6, with D possibly being TRBD1 (6 bases). Looked up from germline, CDR1 is DFQATT and CDR2 is SNEGSKA (reference sequence). The V end was cut by 4 bases, the J end by 13 bases, with 14 bases between. The CDR3 totals 12 residues. CDR3 sequence: CSATAGAGPLHF. DNA for the CDR3: TGCAGTGCTACAGCAGGGGCAGGTCCCCTCCACTTT.

About this clonotype: A much larger clone lies a single base off, so this may be a read error. The rearrangement uses TRBV12-3 or TRBV12-4 and TRBJ1-6, with D perhaps matching TRBD1 (6 bases). The V gene lost 6 bases and the J gene lost 6 bases, with 12 bases spanning the gap. The CDR3 spans 14 residues. CDR3 residues: CASSLQGFNSPLHF. CDR3 nucleotides: TGTGCCAGCAGCTTACAGGGTTTTAATTCACCCCTCCACTTT.

The chain has TRBV7-9 and TRBJ2-1; D might be TRBD2 (5 bases). TRBJ2-7 matches the DNA end more closely, so the J call is doubtful. The germline gives CDR1 SEHNR, CDR2 FQNEAQ (reference sequence). The CDR3 is 15 residues long. The chain's CDR3 is CASSLARGPYNEQYF. The CDR3 nucleotides are TGTGCCAGCAGCTTAGCGCGAGGGCCCTACAATGAGCAGTACTTC.

This clonotype was found once. The rearrangement links TRBV19 to TRBJ1-2; unclear D gene. The V gene lost 3 bases and the J gene lost 0 bases, with 11 bases spanning the gap. This CDR3 region has 15 residues. Germline V gene data show CDR1 as LNHDA and CDR2 as SQIVND (reference sequence). This CDR3 reads CASSIRSAANYGYTF. DNA of the CDR3: TGTGCCAGTAGTATTCGGTCAGCGGCTAACTATGGCTACACCTTC.

There are a few counts of this clonotype. The chain recombines TRBV2 with TRBJ2-5; TRBD1 or TRBD2 may be the D gene (5 bases each). The CDR3 is made up of 13 amino acids. The V and J ends lost 3 bases and 4 bases respectively, with 9 bases between them. From germline, CDR1 is SNHLY and CDR2 FYNNEI. The CDR3 DNA reads as TGTGCCAGCAGTGAGCAGGGACGAGAGACCCAGTACTTC. Protein product: CASSEQGRETQYF.

The rearrangement joins TRBV20-1 to TRBJ2-7, with D possibly matching TRBD1 (5 bases). Trimming stripped 3 bases from V and 2 bases from J, with 11 bases between. Germline V gene sequence: CDR1 DFQATT, CDR2 SNEGSKA (reference sequence). The CDR3 has 13 amino acids. The CDR3 DNA reads as TGCAGTGCTAGTCCAGGGCTGCCCTACGAGCAGTACTTC. Its translation: CSASPGLPYEQYF.

Ten or more counts support this clonotype. The chain links TRBV29-1 to TRBJ2-3; 10 bases fit TRBD1. V dropped 7 bases and J dropped 1; count of bases not matched to a gene: 11. Germline lookup yields CDR1 SQVTM and CDR2 ANQGSEA. The CDR3 totals 16 residues. CDR3 sequence (DNA): TGCAGCGCCGAGAGTATCGGGACAGGGGGCACAGATACGCAGTATTTT. Translated: CSAESIGTGGTDTQYF.

V and J are TRBV5-6 and TRBJ1-5, with D maybe TRBD1 (5 bases). CDR1 is SGHDT and CDR2 is YYEEEE in the germline V gene. The CDR3 contains 13 residues. V lost 4 bases and J 10 bases, leaving 15 bases between the germline ends. The CDR3 sequence: CASSPGTVEPQHF. Here the CDR3 DNA reads TGTGCCAGCAGCCCCGGGACGGTTGAACCCCAGCATTTT.

This clonotype was seen only a few times. J is TRBJ2-1 and V is TRBV13; 9 bases line up with TRBD2. CDR3 size: 15 residues. V dropped 1 base and J dropped 8; count of bases not matched to a gene: 6. Germline V lookup: CDR1 PRHDT, CDR2 FYEKMQ (reference sequence). The CDR3 region has the DNA TGTGCCAGCAGCTTAGCGAGGCGGGGGGGCGATGAGCAGTTCTTC. Translated, it gives CASSLARRGGDEQFF.

The V and J genes are TRBV20-1 and TRBJ1-2, with D tentatively TRBD1 (5 bases). This CDR3 has 16 amino acids. The germline CDR1 and CDR2 sequences are DFQATT and SNEGSKA (reference sequence). V shed 0 bases and J shed 5 bases, with 19 bases lying between them. The CDR3 coding sequence is TGCAGTGCTAGAGATATGCGCAGGGCAGTACCTTATGGCTACACCTTC. This encodes CSARDMRRAVPYGYTF.

The chain couples TRBV9 to TRBJ1-2; 8 bases line up with TRBD1. Germline V gives CDR1 SGDLS, CDR2 YYNGEE. V lost 4 bases, J lost 6 bases, and 5 bases stayed unmatched. This CDR3 is 13 amino acids long. The CDR3 region has the DNA TGTGCCAGCAGCACCCGACAGGGGCATGGCTACACCTTC. As protein: CASSTRQGHGYTF.

This clonotype appeared many times. The chain has TRBV28 and TRBJ2-7; TRBD1 matches at 8 bases. This CDR3 is built from 15 residues. Looked up from germline, CDR1 is MDHEN and CDR2 is SYDVKM. Trimming took 5 bases from V and 3 from J; bases not matched to a gene: 9. Written as DNA, the CDR3 is TGTGCCAGCAGTGATCTTGGGACAGGTATCTACGAGCAGTACTTC. Translation: CASSDLGTGIYEQYF. The full variable domain, in which reference TRBV28 and TRBJ2-7 provide the parts outside the CDR3, is DVKVTQSSRYLVKRTGEKVFLECVQDMDHENMFWYRQDPGLGLRLIYFSYDVKMKEKGDIPEGYSVSREKKERFSLILESASTNQTSMYLCASSDLGTGIYEQYFGPGTRLTVT.

As regards this clonotype: An end of the junction does not agree with germline; a read error may underlie this. The J gene is TRBJ2-3, the V gene TRBV7-2; D is possibly TRBD2 (7 bases). The CDR3 contains 17 residues. Germline CDR1 SGHTA, CDR2 FQGNSA. The CDR3 reads CASSPLGGLPSTDRQYF. The CDR3 DNA reads as TGTGCCAGCAGCCCCCTCGGGGGGCTCCCTAGCACAGATAGGCAGTATTTT.

The rearrangement uses TRBV7-2 and TRBJ2-1; D could derive from TRBD1 or TRBD2 (6 bases each). The ends were cut back, 5 bases at V and 7 bases at J, with 15 bases in the middle. This CDR3 is built from 14 residues. CDR1 SGHTA and CDR2 FQGNSA come from the germline V gene. The CDR3 region is CASSTPGGINEQFF. Written as DNA, the CDR3 is TGTGCCAGCAGCACCCCCGGGGGCATAAATGAGCAGTTCTTC.

This chain links TRBV3-1 with TRBJ2-1; D possibly corresponds to TRBD2 (7 bases). The DNA end favors TRBJ2-7, so the J call may be wrong. The CDR3 contains 16 residues. CDR1 LGHDT and CDR2 YNNKEL come from the germline V gene (reference sequence). CDR3 protein: CASTQGWTSSYNEQYF. The CDR3 nucleotides are TGTGCCAGCACCCAGGGGTGGACTAGTTCCTACAATGAGCAGTACTTC.

J is TRBJ1-2 and V is TRBV12-3 or TRBV12-4, with D uncertain. The CDR3 extends over 15 amino acids. V was pared by 3 bases and J by 4 bases, with 15 bases between. The CDR3 sequence is CASSFFSGSGYGYTF. The CDR3 nucleotides read TGTGCCAGCAGTTTCTTTTCCGGTTCGGGCTATGGCTACACCTTC.

This clonotype was seen a handful of times. The chain joins TRBV6-2 or TRBV6-3 to TRBJ2-7, with D maybe TRBD2 (5 bases). The CDR3 length is 15 residues. Germline V gives CDR1 MNHEY, CDR2 SVGEGT. V lost 7 bases and J lost 8, with 24 bases in between. This chain's CDR3 is CASTRGEGYSGKQYF. As DNA, the CDR3 is TGTGCCAGCACCAGAGGCGAGGGTTATTCCGGGAAGCAGTACTTC.

The genes are TRBV6-6 and TRBJ2-3, with 9 bases lining up with TRBD2. There are 16 residues in the CDR3. The V segment lost 7 bases and the J segment 0 bases; nucleotides outside the gene matches: 8. Germline CDR1 and CDR2: MNHNY and SVGAGI (reference sequence). CDR3 bases: TGTGCCAGCACTCCAGCGGGGGGAAGAAGCACAGATACGCAGTATTTT. Translated: CASTPAGGRSTDTQYF.

The gene calls are TRBV10-3 and TRBJ2-1; 7 positions match TRBD2. The germline V gene has CDR1 ENHRY and CDR2 SYGVKD. With V trimmed by 3 bases and J by 8 bases, 10 bases remained unmatched. This CDR3 is 15 amino acids long. CDR3 in DNA: TGTGCCATCAGTGACGGAGGACTAGGACGCGATGAGCAGTTCTTC. Translating it yields CAISDGGLGRDEQFF.

The chain carries TRBV7-6 and TRBJ2-5; 7 nucleotides align to TRBD1. This CDR3 contains 15 residues. Looked up from germline, CDR1 is SGHVS and CDR2 is FNYEAQ. Trimming removed 2 bases from V and 6 bases from J; junction bases left unmatched: 9. Written as DNA, the CDR3 is TGTGCCAGCAGCTTAATTACCACAGGGGCCAAGACCCAGTACTTC. Amino acid sequence: CASSLITTGAKTQYF.

This clonotype was found many times. The V and J genes are TRBV29-1 and TRBJ2-7, with D perhaps matching TRBD1 (6 bases). V was shortened by 6 bases and J by 5 bases, with 14 bases between the two germline ends. The CDR3 is made up of 12 amino acids. Germline CDR1 reads SQVTM; CDR2 reads ANQGSEA. The CDR3 loop reads CSVTSGVNEQYF. The CDR3 DNA is TGCAGCGTGACGTCAGGGGTTAACGAGCAGTACTTC.